This record covers a single T cell receptor (beta chain). Its antigen is currently not known. Base qualities are missing; no much larger clone stands one base away. Each collaborating institution followed its own protocols to collect whole blood in K2EDTA tubes. For TCRbeta analysis, collaborators shipped samples as frozen whole blood, isolated PBMCs, or DNA extracted from either of those sample types. This sample stems from a study of blood T cell repertoires in COVID-19 (TCRdb year 2020). Concerning the study at large: Samples covering the acute and convalescent phases of COVID-19 were provided by collaborators in the United States, Italy and Spain. The repertoires were made available in a free public database intended to serve as a resource for research on the immune response to SARS-CoV-2. A de-identified subject ID, COVID-19 status, age in years and sex were almost always included in the sample metadata. Where HLA class I and class II types were available, the types were taken from metadata supplied by the sample provider, not from assay-based typing. The material from the prospective study consisted of cDNA or gDNA derived from T cells, B-cell-depleted T cells, or PBMCs. Samples were obtained from the ongoing ImmuneRACE study (first 160 participants) and from over a thousand subjects provided by 6 global collaborators. Subjects who had been exposed to COVID-19, were actively infected with it, or had recovered from it provided the deeply sampled blood TCRbeta repertoires that made up the dataset. Here is what the overall study found, with its caveats: The amount of clinical and demographic metadata varied by source and participant and was provided uncurated.

The immunoSEQ Assay, a bias-controlled multiplex PCR, was used to amplify TCRbeta CDR3 regions from genomic DNA. The source study handled its data this way. Nucleated cell counts per sample were estimated from amplification of reference gene primers within the assay. To quantify the absolute abundance of each unique TCRbeta CDR3 rearrangement, sequence reads were collapsed and filtered. Productive Simpson clonality was computed per sample as the square root of Simpson's diversity index over productive rearrangements. The clones in this table, taken by TCRdb from immuneACCESS, are in-frame only. Not every clone is retained; where verified, under half of the shortfall comes from an unresolved V gene, and the cause of the rest is unknown. V, J and clone size are taken as reported in that table, and D and trimming were inferred from the DNA itself. For this sample the table gives 100,000 or so clones, of which about 85% were detected only once. 1.5% to 2% of the sample rests with the top ten.

V has 5 bases trimmed and J has 0 bases trimmed; junction bases matching no gene number 8. According to the germline V gene (reference sequence), CDR1 reads SGHNT and CDR2 reads YYREEE. The cysteine opens and the phenylalanine closes a CDR3 of 18 amino acids. The CDR3 DNA has 54 bases and is translated from base 1. The chain is encoded by TRBV5-4 joined to TRBJ2-3, with 14 junctional bases fitting TRBD2. This clonotype was sampled from an older woman with active or convalescent COVID-19. Source material: peripheral blood. The nucleotides read TGTGCCAGCAGTTGGGCGGGACTAGCGGGGGCCAGCACAGATACGCAGTATTTT. The encoded protein is CASSWAGLAGASTDTQYF.